This T cell receptor (beta chain) appears in the sequencing data of a study of metastatic and nonmetastatic thyroid tumors. The wider study: Comparative analysis of repertoires was undertaken across blood and tumor or nodule tissue obtained from malignant and benign thyroid patients. Study-wide findings and caveats: Compared with benign nodules, malignant thyroid tumors were reported to have significantly higher TCR beta diversity in both blood and tumor.

Germline CDR1 and CDR2: MNHEY and SMNVEV (reference sequence). The CDR3 totals 14 residues. V dropped 6 bases and J dropped 1; count of bases not matched to a gene: 5. This clone came up many times. What it binds is unknown. Before thyroid surgery, none of the patients had received any treatment. Under the authors' procedure: The authors used CDR3 differences across clinicopathological groups to build a distant-metastasis classifier for papillary thyroid cancer. TCRdb re-analyzed the PCR reads through MiXCR. The V and J calls follow TCRdb's processing rather than the paper's. This sample has roughly 8,900 clones; 25% to 30% occur once, and the top ten carry 21%.

What was sequenced was tumor tissue. This chain joins TRBV27 and TRBJ1-1; 7 bases align to TRBD1. The sequence was collected from a female donor with papillary thyroid cancer or a benign thyroid nodule (not recorded which). Some clones in this sample may be carry-over from other donors' samples. The CDR3 region is CASSFRTGNTEAFF. The CDR3, as DNA: TGTGCCAGCAGCTTTCGGACAGGGAACACTGAAGCTTTCTTT.